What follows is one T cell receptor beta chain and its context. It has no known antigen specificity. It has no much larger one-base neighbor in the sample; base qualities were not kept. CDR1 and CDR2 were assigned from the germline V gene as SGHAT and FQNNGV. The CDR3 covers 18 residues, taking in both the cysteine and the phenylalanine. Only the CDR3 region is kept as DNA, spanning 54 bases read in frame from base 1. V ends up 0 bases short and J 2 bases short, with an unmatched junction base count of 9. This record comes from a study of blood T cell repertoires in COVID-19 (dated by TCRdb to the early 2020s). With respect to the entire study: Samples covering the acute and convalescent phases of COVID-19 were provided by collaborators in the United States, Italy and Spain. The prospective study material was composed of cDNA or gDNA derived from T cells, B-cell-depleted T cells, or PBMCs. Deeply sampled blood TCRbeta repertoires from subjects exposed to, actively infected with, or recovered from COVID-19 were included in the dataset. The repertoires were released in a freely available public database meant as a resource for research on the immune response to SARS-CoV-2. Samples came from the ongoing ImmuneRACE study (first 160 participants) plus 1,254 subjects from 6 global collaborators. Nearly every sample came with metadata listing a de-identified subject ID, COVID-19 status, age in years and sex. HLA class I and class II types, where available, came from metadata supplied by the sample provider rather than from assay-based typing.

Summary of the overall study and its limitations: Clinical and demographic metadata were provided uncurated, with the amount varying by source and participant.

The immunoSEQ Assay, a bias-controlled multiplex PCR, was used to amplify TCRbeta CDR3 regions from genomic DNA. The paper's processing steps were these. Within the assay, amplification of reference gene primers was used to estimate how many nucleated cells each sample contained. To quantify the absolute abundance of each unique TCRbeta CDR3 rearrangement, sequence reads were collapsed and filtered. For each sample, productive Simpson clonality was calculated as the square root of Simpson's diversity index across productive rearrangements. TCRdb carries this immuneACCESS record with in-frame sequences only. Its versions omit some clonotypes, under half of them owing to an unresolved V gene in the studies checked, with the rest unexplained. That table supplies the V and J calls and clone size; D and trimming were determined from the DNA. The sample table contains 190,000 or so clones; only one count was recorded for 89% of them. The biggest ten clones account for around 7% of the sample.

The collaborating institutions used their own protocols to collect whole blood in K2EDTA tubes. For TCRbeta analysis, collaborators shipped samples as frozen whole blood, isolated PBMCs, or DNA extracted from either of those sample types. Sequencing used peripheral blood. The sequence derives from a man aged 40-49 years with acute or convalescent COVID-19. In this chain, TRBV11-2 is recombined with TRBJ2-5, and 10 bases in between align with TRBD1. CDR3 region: CASSLDRPDRGLQETQYF. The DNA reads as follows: TGTGCCAGCAGCTTAGATCGCCCAGACAGGGGGCTTCAAGAGACCCAGTACTTC.